The T cell receptor beta chain under discussion was sequenced for a study of T cells in Graves' hyperthyroidism and ophthalmopathy. V was shortened by 4 bases and J by 0 bases, with 16 bases between the two germline ends. The CDR3 length is 17 residues. Germline V gene lookup returns CDR1 KGHDR and CDR2 SFDVKD. Each diagnosis drew on symptoms, thyroxine, TRAb, thyroid ultrasound and orbital computed tomography findings. Amplification of TCR beta CDR3 regions was performed using RNA transcripts as template. Carried out on the TCR CDR3, a first-round RT-PCR used the HTBI primer set. MiXCR, run by TCRdb on the multiplex PCR reads, gives a single entry per CDR3 protein. Of around 700,000 distinct CDR3 sequences in the sample, around 19% are singletons; the top ten hold approximately 16%.

Input material: blood. This sequence joins TRBV24-1 and TRBJ2-3, with D perhaps TRBD1 (5 bases). The TCR was taken from a woman between 45 and 60 years old with Graves' hyperthyroidism that later progressed to Graves' ophthalmopathy. The DNA of the CDR3 is TGTGCCACCAGTGACCAGCCCAGGGAAGTTAGCACAGATACGCAGTATTTT. Protein sequence: CATSDQPREVSTDTQYF.